This TCR beta chain was identified during a study of neoadjuvant anti-PD-1 for oral cavity cancer. Using immunoSEQ multiplex PCR, the repertoire was profiled, and TCRdb retains in-frame clones only, with some absent. Of 9,500 to 12,000 clones detected, around 52% appear once; the ten largest clones hold roughly 29%. The CDR3 contains 14 residues. V was pared by 3 bases and J by 6 bases, with 14 bases between. CDR1 is SGDLS and CDR2 is YYNGEE in the germline V gene. The sample here was tumor tissue, taken before nivolumab (anti-PD-1) treatment. The chain combines TRBV9 with TRBJ2-3; weak D call: TRBD2 (7 bases). The TCR comes from a person aged 40 to 85 with oral cavity squamous cell carcinoma. The CDR3 loop reads CASSAGGLGDTQYF. The CDR3 bases are TGTGCCAGCAGCGCCGGGGGGCTCGGGGATACGCAGTATTTT.